The T cell receptor (beta chain) under discussion was sequenced for a study of cytomegalovirus exposure and HLA in healthy donors. With respect to this clone: As yet, its antigen is unknown.

The study's findings and limits: Immune exposure information available was restricted to CMV serostatus. The study assumed roughly uniform donor sequencing depth for presence/absence analyses. The study found most TCR sequences rare, yet found some public TCRs in many donors.

PCR employed 60 Vbeta and 13 Jbeta primers. Sequenced by immunoSEQ multiplex PCR; TCRdb stores in-frame clones only, minus some. The sample contains about 200,000 clones, 70% to 80% of which appear only once. The CDR3 sequence is 14 residues long. Germline loops: CDR1 ENHRY, CDR2 SYGVKD. J lost 4 bases, V lost 6 bases, and 9 bases had no gene match. The sample taken for sequencing was PBMCs. The chain recombines TRBV10-3 with TRBJ2-7; TRBD2 aligns across 7 bases. This receptor was identified in a woman in her 30s in good health and CMV-seropositive. The CDR3 reads CAIRPSGKPYEQYF. DNA of the CDR3: TGTGCCATCAGACCCAGCGGGAAGCCTTACGAGCAGTACTTC.